This T cell receptor beta chain came from a study of blood T cell repertoires in COVID-19. Clones were sequenced by immunoSEQ multiplex PCR, and TCRdb holds only the in-frame ones, with some missing. The repertoire holds 300,000 to 400,000 clones, with 80% to 90% as singletons. Trimming took 2 bases from V and 7 from J, leaving 11 bases between them. Germline assignment: CDR1 MNHEY and CDR2 SVGAGI. The CDR3 runs to 13 residues. Sequenced: peripheral blood. The sequence was collected from a man aged 25-40 years with COVID-19, enrolled during active disease. This chain connects TRBV6-5 to TRBJ1-1, with D possibly TRBD1 on 5 matching bases. The chain's CDR3 is CASSYGREIEAFF. CDR3 bases: TGTGCCAGCAGTTACGGCAGGGAAATTGAAGCTTTCTTT.